One and the same sample provided the 2 T cell receptor beta chains below, sequenced in a study of long-term antiretroviral therapy in people with HIV. The authors ran the immunoSEQ assay, v3.0, at survey level. Generated by immunoSEQ multiplex PCR, the TCRdb table keeps only in-frame clones and is missing some. The sample holds about 20,000 clones, around 80% seen once. This material consisted of unsorted PBMCs, taken 1.2 years after starting antiretroviral therapy. The receptor set was obtained from a woman between 40 and 55 years old with HIV.

This clone was counted a few times. This rearrangement joins TRBV5-4 to TRBJ1-3; D unresolved. This CDR3 spans 15 amino acids. Looked up from germline, CDR1 is SGHNT and CDR2 is YYREEE (reference sequence). The V end lost 0 bases, the J end lost 1 base, and 8 bases lay between the germline ends. The CDR3, as DNA: TGTGCCAGCAGCTTGGCCGGAGCTTCTGGAAACACCATATATTTT. This encodes CASSLAGASGNTIYF.

The gene calls are TRBV19 and TRBJ1-4; the D gene is possibly TRBD1 (6 bases). Trimming stripped 7 bases from V and 5 bases from J, with 11 bases between. The germline V gene encodes CDR1 LNHDA and CDR2 SQIVND (reference sequence). This CDR3 has 13 residues. The CDR3 DNA reads TGTGCCAGTAAGGGCAGGGGAAATGAAAAACTGTTTTTT. Translating it yields CASKGRGNEKLFF.